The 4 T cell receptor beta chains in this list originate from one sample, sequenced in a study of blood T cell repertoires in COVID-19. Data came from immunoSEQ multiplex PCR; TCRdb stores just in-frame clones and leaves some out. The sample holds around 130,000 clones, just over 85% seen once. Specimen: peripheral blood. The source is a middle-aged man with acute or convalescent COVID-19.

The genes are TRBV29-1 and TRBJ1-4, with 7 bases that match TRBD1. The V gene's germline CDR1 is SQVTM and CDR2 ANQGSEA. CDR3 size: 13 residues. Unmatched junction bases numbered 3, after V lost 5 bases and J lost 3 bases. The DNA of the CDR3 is TGCAGCGTTTCAGGGGGACCTAATGAAAAACTGTTTTTT. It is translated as CSVSGGPNEKLFF. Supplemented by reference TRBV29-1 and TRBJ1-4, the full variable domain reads SAVISQKPSRDICQRGTSLTIQCQVDSQVTMMFWYRQQPGQSLTLIATANQGSEATYESGFVIDKFPISRPNLTFSTLTVSNMSPEDSSIYLCSVSGGPNEKLFFGSGTQLSVL.

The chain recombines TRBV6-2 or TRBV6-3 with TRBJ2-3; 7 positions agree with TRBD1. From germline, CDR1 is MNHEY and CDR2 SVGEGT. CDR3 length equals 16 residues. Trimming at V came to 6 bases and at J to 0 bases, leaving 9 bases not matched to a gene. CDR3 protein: CASSPPRDRSTDTQYF. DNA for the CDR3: TGTGCCAGCAGCCCCCCGAGGGACAGAAGCACAGATACGCAGTATTTT.

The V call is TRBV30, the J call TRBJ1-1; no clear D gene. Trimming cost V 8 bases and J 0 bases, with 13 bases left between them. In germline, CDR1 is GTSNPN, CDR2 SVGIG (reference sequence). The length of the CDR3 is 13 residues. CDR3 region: CARTQAVNTEAFF. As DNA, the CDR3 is TGTGCCCGCACCCAGGCAGTGAACACTGAAGCTTTCTTT.

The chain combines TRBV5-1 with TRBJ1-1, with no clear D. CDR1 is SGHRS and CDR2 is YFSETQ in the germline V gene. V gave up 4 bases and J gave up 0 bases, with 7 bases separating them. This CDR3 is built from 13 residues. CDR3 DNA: TGCGCCAGCAGCCCCGAGGTGAACACTGAAGCTTTCTTT. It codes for CASSPEVNTEAFF.